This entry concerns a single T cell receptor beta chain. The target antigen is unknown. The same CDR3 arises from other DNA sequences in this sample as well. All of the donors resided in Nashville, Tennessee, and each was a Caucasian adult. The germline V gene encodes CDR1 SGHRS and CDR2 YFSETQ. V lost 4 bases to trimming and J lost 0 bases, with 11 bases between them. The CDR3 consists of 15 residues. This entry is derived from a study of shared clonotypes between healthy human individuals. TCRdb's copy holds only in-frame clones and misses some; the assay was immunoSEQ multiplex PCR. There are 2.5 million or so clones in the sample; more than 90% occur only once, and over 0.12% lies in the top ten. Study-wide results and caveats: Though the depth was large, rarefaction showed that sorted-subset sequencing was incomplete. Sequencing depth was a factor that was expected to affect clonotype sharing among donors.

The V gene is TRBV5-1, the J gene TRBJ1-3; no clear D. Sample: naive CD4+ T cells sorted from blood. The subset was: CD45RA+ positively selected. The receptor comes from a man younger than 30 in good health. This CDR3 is CASSPSGNSGNTIYF. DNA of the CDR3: TGCGCCAGCAGCCCGTCGGGGAACTCTGGAAACACCATATATTTT.